Listed below are T cell receptor beta chains from one sample, sequenced in a study of blood T cell repertoires in COVID-19. Some clones are missing from TCRdb's copy, which holds only in-frame ones; the method was immunoSEQ multiplex PCR. The table records some 300,000 clones, 88% of them present only once. The sample taken for sequencing was peripheral blood. These receptors were taken from a woman aged 25 to 45 who had recovered from COVID-19. The CDR3 runs from the conserved cysteine through the conserved F or W. Each record gives: J gene, D gene, clone size, V gene, CDR3 protein, CDR3 DNA. D genes are given only for firm matches. For some rows the clone size is stated as once, few or many, or as a class when expanded; others skip it.

J: TRBJ2-3
D: -
size: once
V: TRBV3-1/TRBV3-2
CDR3: CASSPPGAPDTQYF
DNA: TGTGCCAGCAGCCCCCCGGGAGCGCCAGATACGCAGTATTTT

J: TRBJ2-5
D: -
size: -
V: TRBV25-1
CDR3: CASSEFSPGRAQGETQYF
DNA: TGTGCCAGCAGTGAATTCAGCCCAGGCCGGGCCCAGGGGGAGACCCAGTACTTC

J: TRBJ2-7
D: TRBD2
size: -
V: TRBV5-8
CDR3: CASSIRPAGAYEQYF
DNA: TGTGCCAGCAGCATTAGGCCAGCGGGGGCCTACGAGCAGTACTTC

J: TRBJ1-4
D: -
size: once
V: TRBV5-4
CDR3: CASSLAGRVLFF
DNA: TGTGCCAGCAGCTTGGCGGGCAGGGTACTGTTTTTT

J: TRBJ1-5
D: -
size: -
V: TRBV4-1
CDR3: CASSLRGGRTDQPQHF
DNA: TGCGCCAGCAGCCTGAGGGGGGGGCGGACCGATCAGCCCCAGCATTTT

J: TRBJ1-2
D: -
size: -
V: TRBV4-3
CDR3: CASSRATGSAGGYTF
DNA: TGCGCCAGCAGCCGCGCTACCGGGAGCGCGGGAGGCTACACCTTC

J: TRBJ2-5
D: -
size: -
V: TRBV5-4
CDR3: CASSFSTGTQETQYF
DNA: TGTGCCAGCAGCTTCTCTACGGGAACGCAAGAGACCCAGTACTTC

J: TRBJ1-3
D: -
size: -
V: TRBV7-2
CDR3: CASSSSSGGSNTIYF
DNA: TGTGCCAGCAGCTCTTCGTCCGGAGGGAGTAACACCATATATTTT

J: TRBJ2-7
D: TRBD1
size: -
V: TRBV14
CDR3: CASSRTGIYEQYF
DNA: TGTGCCAGCAGCCGGACAGGGATCTACGAGCAGTACTTC

J: TRBJ2-3
D: -
size: -
V: TRBV2
CDR3: CASRLGAGARTDTQYF
DNA: TGTGCCAGCAGATTGGGGGCGGGGGCCCGCACAGATACGCAGTATTTT

J: TRBJ2-7
D: TRBD2
size: -
V: TRBV28
CDR3: CASSLLAGSVWYF
DNA: TGTGCCAGCAGTTTGCTAGCGGGGTCGGTGTGGTACTTC

J: TRBJ1-4
D: TRBD1
size: once
V: TRBV7-9
CDR3: CASSTGGNEKLFF
DNA: TGTGCCAGCAGTACAGGGGGTAATGAAAAACTGTTTTTT

J: TRBJ2-7
D: TRBD1
size: -
V: TRBV5-1
CDR3: CASSLRTGSGEQYF
DNA: TGCGCCAGCAGCTTGAGGACAGGGTCGGGCGAGCAGTACTTC

J: TRBJ1-2
D: TRBD1
size: -
V: TRBV28
CDR3: CASSQQGAPRHYGYTF
DNA: TGTGCCAGCAGCCAACAGGGGGCGCCCCGACACTATGGCTACACCTTC

J: TRBJ2-7
D: -
size: -
V: TRBV19
CDR3: CASSAQWTASYEQYF
DNA: TGTGCCAGTAGTGCCCAGTGGACAGCTTCCTACGAGCAGTACTTC

J: TRBJ1-1
D: -
size: -
V: TRBV6-4
CDR3: CASSDTGNTEAFF
DNA: TGTGCCAGCAGTGATACAGGGAACACTGAAGCTTTCTTT

J: TRBJ1-6
D: -
size: -
V: TRBV5-1
CDR3: CASSLGQNNSPLHF
DNA: TGCGCCAGCAGCTTGGGACAGAATAATTCACCCCTCCACTTT

J: TRBJ1-1
D: TRBD1
size: -
V: TRBV28
CDR3: CASSQTGWDTEAFF
DNA: TGTGCCAGCAGCCAGACAGGGTGGGACACTGAAGCTTTCTTT

J: TRBJ1-6
D: -
size: -
V: TRBV10-3
CDR3: CAISESVRGSSYNSPLHF
DNA: TGTGCCATCAGTGAGTCAGTCCGGGGGAGCTCCTATAATTCACCCCTCCACTTT

J: TRBJ2-7
D: TRBD2
size: -
V: TRBV10-3
CDR3: CAISESLSGGYEQYF
DNA: TGTGCCATCAGTGAGTCGCTTAGCGGGGGATACGAGCAGTACTTC

J: TRBJ1-1
D: TRBD1
size: few
V: TRBV5-1
CDR3: CASSYRGLGTEAFF
DNA: TGCGCCAGCAGCTACAGGGGGCTGGGCACTGAAGCTTTCTTT

J: TRBJ2-3
D: TRBD2
size: -
V: TRBV2
CDR3: CASSALMGGGAVDTQYF
DNA: TGTGCCAGCAGCGCCCTGATGGGCGGGGGGGCCGTAGATACGCAGTATTTT

J: TRBJ2-3
D: TRBD1
size: -
V: TRBV5-4
CDR3: CASRKTGGLTDTQYF
DNA: TGTGCCAGCAGAAAGACAGGGGGCTTGACAGATACGCAGTATTTT

J: TRBJ2-2
D: TRBD1
size: -
V: TRBV5-4
CDR3: CASSGDRAVTGELFF
DNA: TGTGCCAGCAGCGGGGACAGGGCGGTAACCGGGGAGCTGTTTTTT

J: TRBJ2-5
D: -
size: -
V: TRBV7-2
CDR3: CASSRAGETQYF
DNA: TGTGCCAGCAGTCGTGCCGGGGAGACCCAGTACTTC

J: TRBJ2-2
D: TRBD1
size: -
V: TRBV7-2
CDR3: CASSLGIQGAGELFF
DNA: TGTGCCAGCAGCTTAGGGATCCAGGGGGCCGGGGAGCTGTTTTTT

J: TRBJ1-1
D: TRBD1
size: -
V: TRBV5-1
CDR3: CASSSVPGQGTDTEAFF
DNA: TGCGCCAGCAGCTCCGTCCCGGGACAGGGTACGGACACTGAAGCTTTCTTT

J: TRBJ1-1
D: -
size: -
V: TRBV12-3/TRBV12-4
CDR3: CASSSGHPEAFF
DNA: TGTGCCAGCAGTTCAGGACATCCGGAAGCTTTCTTT

J: TRBJ1-3
D: -
size: -
V: TRBV2
CDR3: CASSVTVRGNTIYF
DNA: TGTGCCAGCAGTGTTACCGTGCGGGGAAACACCATATATTTT

J: TRBJ2-3
D: -
size: -
V: TRBV29-1
CDR3: CSVRTRITQYF
DNA: TGCAGCGTTAGGACACGTATTACGCAGTATTTT

J: TRBJ1-1
D: -
size: -
V: TRBV10-3
CDR3: CAISDSRNTEAFF
DNA: TGTGCCATCAGTGACTCCCGGAACACTGAAGCTTTCTTT

J: TRBJ2-7
D: TRBD1
size: -
V: TRBV7-2
CDR3: CASSYTGQGAYEQYF
DNA: TGTGCCAGCAGCTACACGGGACAGGGGGCCTACGAGCAGTACTTC

J: TRBJ2-5
D: TRBD1
size: -
V: TRBV5-1
CDR3: CASSLGTGQETQYF
DNA: TGCGCCAGCAGCTTGGGGACAGGGCAAGAGACCCAGTACTTC

J: TRBJ1-2
D: -
size: -
V: TRBV5-4
CDR3: CASSAGPYGYTF
DNA: TGTGCCAGCAGCGCGGGACCCTATGGCTACACCTTC

J: TRBJ2-1
D: TRBD2
size: -
V: TRBV27
CDR3: CASSTSGESYNEQFF
DNA: TGTGCCAGCAGTACTAGCGGGGAATCCTACAATGAGCAGTTCTTC

J: TRBJ1-1
D: TRBD1
size: -
V: TRBV2
CDR3: CASIGRGTEAFF
DNA: TGTGCCAGCATCGGCAGGGGGACTGAAGCTTTCTTT

J: TRBJ2-5
D: -
size: few
V: TRBV7-2
CDR3: CASSFGLEETQYF
DNA: TGTGCCAGCAGCTTCGGTCTAGAAGAGACCCAGTACTTC

J: TRBJ2-7
D: -
size: -
V: TRBV3-1/TRBV3-2
CDR3: CASSQPTGKSSYEQYF
DNA: TGTGCCAGCAGCCAACCGACAGGCAAGAGCTCCTACGAGCAGTACTTC

J: TRBJ2-3
D: -
size: -
V: TRBV18
CDR3: CASSPGGGGADTQYF
DNA: TGTGCCAGCTCACCTGGAGGGGGCGGCGCAGATACGCAGTATTTT

J: TRBJ1-2
D: TRBD1
size: -
V: TRBV6-5
CDR3: CASRRGTGANYGYTF
DNA: TGTGCCAGCAGGCGGGGGACAGGGGCTAACTATGGCTACACCTTC

J: TRBJ1-1
D: -
size: -
V: TRBV7-3
CDR3: CASSDGTEAFF
DNA: TGTGCCAGCAGCGACGGGACTGAAGCTTTCTTT

J: TRBJ1-1
D: TRBD1
size: -
V: TRBV7-3
CDR3: CASSRTGQVAFF
DNA: TGTGCCAGCAGCCGTACCGGACAGGTGGCTTTCTTT

J: TRBJ1-5
D: -
size: -
V: TRBV29-1
CDR3: CSVSPRGGWGNQPQHF
DNA: TGCAGCGTCTCACCGAGAGGAGGTTGGGGCAATCAGCCCCAGCATTTT

J: TRBJ2-5
D: TRBD2
size: -
V: TRBV11-2
CDR3: CASSSTRGRIETQYF
DNA: TGTGCCAGCAGCAGTACTCGCGGGAGAATAGAGACCCAGTACTTC

J: TRBJ2-2
D: TRBD1
size: -
V: TRBV6-5
CDR3: CASRPTGWGGELFF
DNA: TGTGCCAGCAGGCCGACAGGGTGGGGCGGGGAGCTGTTTTTT

J: TRBJ2-1
D: TRBD2
size: -
V: TRBV14
CDR3: CASSQAGGPGNEQFF
DNA: TGTGCCAGCAGCCAAGCGGGGGGGCCCGGCAATGAGCAGTTCTTC

J: TRBJ1-2
D: TRBD1
size: -
V: TRBV6-5
CDR3: CASSYSFGTGYGYTF
DNA: TGTGCCAGCAGTTACTCGTTCGGGACAGGGTACGGCTACACCTTC

J: TRBJ2-1
D: TRBD2
size: -
V: TRBV19
CDR3: CASSIRGLADYNEQFF
DNA: TGTGCCAGTAGTATACGGGGACTAGCTGACTACAATGAGCAGTTCTTC

J: TRBJ1-3
D: TRBD1
size: -
V: TRBV18
CDR3: CASSPPGTGRGNTIYF
DNA: TGTGCCAGCTCACCACCGGGGACAGGGCGAGGAAACACCATATATTTT

J: TRBJ1-3
D: -
size: -
V: TRBV4-3
CDR3: CASSQGPSRGGNTIYF
DNA: TGCGCCAGCAGCCAAGGCCCCTCCCGGGGAGGTAACACCATATATTTT

J: TRBJ1-2
D: TRBD1
size: once
V: TRBV28
CDR3: CASSSPKPGTGGYGYTF
DNA: TGTGCCAGCAGTTCTCCAAAGCCCGGGACAGGGGGATATGGCTACACCTTC

J: TRBJ1-4
D: -
size: once
V: TRBV18
CDR3: CASSPIQGFPNEKLFF
DNA: TGTGCCAGCTCACCAATCCAGGGGTTCCCTAATGAAAAACTGTTTTTT

J: TRBJ1-2
D: -
size: once
V: TRBV3-1/TRBV3-2
CDR3: CASSPTGRKDYTF
DNA: TGTGCCAGCAGCCCAACAGGGCGGAAGGACTACACCTTC

J: TRBJ1-1
D: -
size: -
V: TRBV6-6
CDR3: CASSHQGSEAFF
DNA: TGTGCCAGCAGTCATCAGGGAAGTGAAGCTTTCTTT